This entry is about one T cell receptor (beta chain). The data were taken from a study of control samples from healthy donors and cancer patients. Germline V gene data show CDR1 as SGHAT and CDR2 as FQNNGV. The CDR3 sequence is 19 residues long. The V gene end was trimmed by 2 bases and the J gene end by 3 bases; junction bases not matched to a gene: 13. Only in-frame clones appear in the TCRdb table, and some are missing; sequencing was by immunoSEQ multiplex PCR. Altogether 150,000 to 200,000 clones are present, 88% being singletons, with the ten largest covering 1.5% to 2%. V and J are TRBV11-2 and TRBJ1-4, with 9 bases that match TRBD1. The TCR sequence derives from a man younger than 35 in good health. The sample consisted of blood. CDR3 coding DNA: TGTGCCAGCAGCTTATATCGTGGGGGGACAGGGAGGCCTAATGAAAAACTGTTTTTT. Protein: CASSLYRGGTGRPNEKLFF.